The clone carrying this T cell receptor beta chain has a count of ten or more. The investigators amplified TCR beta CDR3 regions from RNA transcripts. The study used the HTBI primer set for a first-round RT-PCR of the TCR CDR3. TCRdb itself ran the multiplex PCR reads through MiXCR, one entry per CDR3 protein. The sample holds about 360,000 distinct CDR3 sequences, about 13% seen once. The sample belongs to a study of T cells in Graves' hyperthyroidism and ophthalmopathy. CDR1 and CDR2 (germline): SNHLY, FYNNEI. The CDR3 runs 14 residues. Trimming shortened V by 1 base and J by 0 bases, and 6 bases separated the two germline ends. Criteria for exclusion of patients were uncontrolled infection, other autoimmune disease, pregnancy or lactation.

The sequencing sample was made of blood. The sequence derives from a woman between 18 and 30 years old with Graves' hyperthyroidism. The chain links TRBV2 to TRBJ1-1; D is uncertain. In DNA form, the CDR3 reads TGTGCCAGCAGTGAAGTGACTGTGAACACTGAAGCTTTCTTT. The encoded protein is CASSEVTVNTEAFF.